This is a list of T cell receptor beta chains from one sample in a study of blood T cell repertoires in COVID-19. Measured with immunoSEQ multiplex PCR; TCRdb has only the in-frame clones, and not every one. This sample yields fewer than 150,000 clones, of which 84% are seen a single time; about 4% belongs to the top ten. Sequencing was done on a sample of PBMCs or T cells enriched from blood (not recorded which). These receptor sequences come from a man between 50 and 59 years old in a cohort exposed to, infected with or recovered from COVID-19 (not recorded which). Both conserved end residues are part of each CDR3. A D gene is named only where the DNA matches it firmly.

d_call: -
v_call: TRBV6-1
cdr3_length: 15
cdr3_aa: CASSEVAGASQGYTF

d_call: TRBD1
v_call: TRBV2
cdr3_length: 16
cdr3_aa: CASSGQGAGLQETQYF

d_call: TRBD1
v_call: TRBV29-1
cdr3_length: 14
cdr3_aa: CSVESAGTGNGYTF

d_call: -
v_call: TRBV7-9
cdr3_length: 14
cdr3_aa: CASSLGGSPEAQYF

d_call: -
v_call: TRBV19
cdr3_length: 21
cdr3_aa: CASSIPSTARDGVPFNYGYTF

d_call: TRBD2
v_call: TRBV29-1
cdr3_length: 15
cdr3_aa: CSVPEGTSGYNEQFF

d_call: -
v_call: TRBV2
cdr3_length: 14
cdr3_aa: CASNSGLASYEQYF

d_call: TRBD2
v_call: TRBV19
cdr3_length: 22
cdr3_aa: CASSIAPGWTSGRAQFEETQYF

d_call: -
v_call: TRBV18
cdr3_length: 14
cdr3_aa: CASSLQGGNTEAFF

d_call: -
v_call: TRBV7-9
cdr3_length: 13
cdr3_aa: CASSLDGPYGYTF

d_call: -
v_call: TRBV15
cdr3_length: 15
cdr3_aa: CATSRDAGGNQPQHF

d_call: -
v_call: TRBV19
cdr3_length: 14
cdr3_aa: CASSIDRKQETQYF

d_call: -
v_call: TRBV5-1
cdr3_length: 15
cdr3_aa: CASSLDSGVQGGYTF

d_call: -
v_call: TRBV5-1
cdr3_length: 14
cdr3_aa: CASSLDREGNIQYF